The 10 T cell receptor beta chains reported below all come from one sample, sequenced in a study of neoadjuvant anti-PD-1 for oral cavity cancer. Sequenced by immunoSEQ multiplex PCR; TCRdb stores in-frame clones only, minus some. The sample includes some 70,000 clones, about 85% seen only once; the top ten take approximately 3.6%. Time point reported: after neoadjuvant nivolumab, at surgical resection. This specimen was PBMCs, taken after nivolumab (anti-PD-1) treatment. Receptors originate from a person aged 35-79 years with oral cavity squamous cell carcinoma.

The gene calls are TRBV9 and TRBJ2-5; 7 bases align to TRBD2. CDR3 length: 15 amino acids. The germline V gene has CDR1 SGDLS and CDR2 YYNGEE. V was pared by 0 bases and J by 11 bases, with 13 bases of the junction left unmatched. The CDR3 protein is CASSVGSTSAVEQYF. DNA for the CDR3: TGTGCCAGCAGCGTAGGTAGTACTAGCGCGGTGGAGCAGTACTTC.

The chain carries TRBV7-2 and TRBJ2-2; no definite D call. Between the trimmed V and J ends, which lost 0 bases and 5 bases, there was a span of 4 bases. The CDR3 spans 13 residues. From germline, CDR1 is SGHTA and CDR2 FQGNSA. The CDR3 loop reads CASSLASTGELFF. The CDR3 DNA is TGTGCCAGCAGCTTAGCTAGTACCGGGGAGCTGTTTTTT.

The genes are TRBV11-2 and TRBJ2-7, with 7 bases fitting TRBD1. Germline loops: CDR1 SGHAT, CDR2 FQNNGV. Trimming cost V 4 bases and J 2 bases; bases outside gene matches: 5. There are 14 residues in the CDR3. The CDR3: CASSSTRGPYEQYF. The CDR3 DNA reads TGTGCCAGCAGCTCAACGAGGGGGCCCTACGAGCAGTACTTC.

This clone has just one count. This chain connects TRBV2 to TRBJ2-6, with TRBD2 matching 7 bases. The CDR3 has 16 residues. Germline CDR1 reads SNHLY; CDR2 reads FYNNEI. J lost 1 base, V lost 11 bases, and 11 bases had no gene match. The CDR3 spells CALGAGVASGANVLTF. The CDR3 DNA follows: TGTGCCCTCGGGGCGGGGGTGGCGTCTGGGGCCAACGTCCTGACTTTC.

CDR3 sequence reads: CASSIEAGTSNQPQHF. The CDR3 DNA is TGTGCCAGTAGTATAGAAGCGGGGACTAGCAATCAGCCCCAGCATTTT. The chain is built from TRBV19 and TRBJ1-5; D is possibly TRBD1 (5 bases). The CDR3 length is 16 residues. Germline V gives CDR1 LNHDA, CDR2 SQIVND (reference sequence). Between the trimmed V and J ends, which lost 0 bases and 0 bases, there was a span of 9 bases.

The rearrangement uses TRBV7-8 and TRBJ2-5; 7 bases match TRBD1. CDR1 and CDR2 (germline): SGHVS, FQNEAQ. Germline trimming cut 5 bases from V and 3 bases from J; bases unmatched to any gene: 3. The CDR3 covers 13 residues. The CDR3 spells CASSRGRKETQYF. In DNA form, the CDR3 reads TGTGCCAGCAGCAGGGGGCGTAAAGAGACCCAGTACTTC.

V gene TRBV19 combines with J gene TRBJ2-7; the match to TRBD2 covers 13 bases. V lost 4 bases, J lost 2 bases, and 2 bases stayed unmatched. The CDR3 runs to 15 residues. CDR1 and CDR2 from the germline V gene are LNHDA and SQIVND (reference sequence). DNA of the CDR3: TGTGCCAGTAGTACCGGGACTAGCGGGACCTACGAGCAGTACTTC. This sequence encodes CASSTGTSGTYEQYF.

The chain uses TRBV29-1 and TRBJ1-3, with D maybe TRBD1 (5 bases). V was clipped by 4 bases and J by 0 bases, with 10 bases between them. Germline loops: CDR1 SQVTM, CDR2 ANQGSEA. This CDR3 has 14 residues. CDR3 loop: CSVGGVGSGNTIYF. CDR3 nucleotides: TGCAGCGTTGGAGGGGTGGGCTCTGGAAACACCATATATTTT.

The V call is TRBV10-2, the J call TRBJ2-7; D not certain. The CDR3 runs 16 residues. Looked up from germline, CDR1 is WSHSY and CDR2 is SAAADI. The ends were cut back, 1 base at V and 4 bases at J, with 17 bases in the middle. The CDR3 nucleotides are TGCGCCAGCAGTGAGTTTCGAACCCCGACCGGATACGAGCAGTACTTC. It encodes CASSEFRTPTGYEQYF.

The chain joins TRBV9 to TRBJ2-2, with 10 bases that match TRBD2. The CDR3 is made up of 16 amino acids. Trimming took 0 bases from V and 4 from J; bases not matched to a gene: 3. Germline CDR1 and CDR2: SGDLS and YYNGEE. CDR3 protein: CASSVAWTSGTGELFF. The CDR3 nucleotides read TGTGCCAGCAGCGTAGCTTGGACTAGCGGCACCGGGGAGCTGTTTTTT.